This TCR beta chain emerged from a study of T cells in Graves' hyperthyroidism and ophthalmopathy. Only one count was recorded for this clonotype. As yet, its antigen is unknown. At one of its ends the junction is not consistent with the germline gene, which may arise from a read error. CDR1 and CDR2 (germline): SGHRS, YFSETQ. The CDR3 sequence is 13 residues long. Points from the study as a whole: Most thyroid clonotypes expanded above 0.001 appeared in blood too. Researchers report that a 13 V-J model separated ophthalmopathy from stable hyperthyroidism.

Amplification of TCR beta CDR3 regions used RNA as the template. HTBI primers were the set used in a first-round RT-PCR of the TCR CDR3. MiXCR, run by TCRdb on the multiplex PCR reads, gives a single entry per CDR3 protein. This table has approximately 49,000 distinct CDR3 sequences, roughly 51% appearing once. The gene calls are TRBV5-1 and TRBJ2-5, with a possible D match to TRBD2 (6 bases). Sequencing was carried out using peripheral blood or thyroid tissue (not recorded which). The TCR originated in a man between 18 and 29 years old with Graves' hyperthyroidism. The CDR3, as DNA: TGTGCCACCAGCAGGAGGAGGGAGGAGACCCAGTACTTC. Translation gives CATSRRREETQYF.